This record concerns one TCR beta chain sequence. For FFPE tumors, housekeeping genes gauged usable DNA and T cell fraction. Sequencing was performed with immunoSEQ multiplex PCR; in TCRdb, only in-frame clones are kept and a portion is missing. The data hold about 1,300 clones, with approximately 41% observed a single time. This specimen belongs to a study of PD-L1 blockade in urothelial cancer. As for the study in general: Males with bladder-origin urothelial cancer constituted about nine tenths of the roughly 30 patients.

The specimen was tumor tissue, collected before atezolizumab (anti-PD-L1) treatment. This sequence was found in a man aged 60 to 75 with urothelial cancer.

The CDR3 DNA sequence: TGTGCTAGTGGTCCAGATTCTTACTACAATGAGCAGTTCTTC. Translation: CASGPDSYYNEQFF. This chain connects TRBV12-5 to TRBJ2-1; no clear D. This CDR3 contains 14 residues. Germline CDR1 reads LGHNT; CDR2 reads FRNRAP. Trimming left V 5 bases short and J 3 bases short, with 11 bases between.